This T cell receptor beta chain emerged from a study of identical twins. Study conclusions and caveats: The more abundant beta clonotypes in cord blood had fewer insertions, and memory repertoires did not show this.

Of note for this clonotype: Its cognate antigen is unknown.

This CDR3 comprises 14 residues. From germline, CDR1 is SGDLS and CDR2 YYNGEE. The germline V and J ends were trimmed by 0 bases and 1 base, with 7 bases remaining between them. TCRdb processed the 5' RACE reads anew with MiXCR; each CDR3 protein has one entry. Here the sample spans roughly 720,000 distinct CDR3 sequences, over 15% being singletons. The sample also formed part of further work on T cells expressing NK-cell markers.

The J gene is TRBJ2-5, the V gene TRBV9; no firm D call. The receptor was isolated from a woman under 30 in good health. The sequencing sample was made of PBMCs. The CDR3 nucleotides read TGTGCCAGCAGCGTAGGGCGGATCCAAGAGACCCAGTACTTC. Amino acids: CASSVGRIQETQYF.